The clone carrying this T cell receptor beta chain is categorized as large. The record originates from a study of PD-L1 blockade in urothelial cancer. Study as a whole: Blood was analyzed 3 weeks (second dose) and 6 weeks after treatment start. Across blood samples, T cells had a median count of roughly 140,000.

Time point noted: pretreatment peripheral blood. The CDR3 loop spans 16 amino acids. CDR1 and CDR2 (germline): PRHDT, FYEKMQ (reference sequence). Trimming at V came to 1 base and at J to 0 bases, leaving 5 bases not matched to a gene. Repertoires were generated with immunoSEQ multiplex PCR, while TCRdb's copy carries only in-frame clones and drops some. This sample carries nearly 45,000 clones, approximately 90% of them seen once, and the ten largest clones take around 25%. This chain connects TRBV13 to TRBJ2-7; the match to TRBD1 covers 8 bases. This TCR was recovered from a donor over 35 with urothelial cancer. The sample here was PBMCs, taken around atezolizumab (anti-PD-L1) treatment. This CDR3 is CASSLARTGLSYEQYF. DNA for the CDR3: TGTGCCAGCAGCTTAGCCCGGACAGGGCTCTCCTACGAGCAGTACTTC.